Given below is one T cell receptor beta chain in context. Antigen: not known. The sample originates from a study of shared clonotypes between healthy human individuals. General study findings and limits: Among donors, the sharing of clonotypes was expected to be influenced by sequencing depth.

CD45RO negativity and positive selection for CCR7 defined naive CD8 cells, a population that excluded terminally differentiated effector memory CD45RA+ cells. Germline V gene sequence: CDR1 ENHRY, CDR2 SYGVKD. The CDR3 consists of 17 residues. J gave up 6 bases and V 7 bases, and 18 bases lay outside the gene matches. Method: immunoSEQ multiplex PCR; TCRdb's copy keeps in-frame clones and lacks some. This table holds roughly 650,000 clones, around 96% found once. Sequenced material: naive CD8+ T cells sorted from blood. The chain combines TRBV10-3 with TRBJ2-1; 7 nucleotides match TRBD2. This sequence originates from a woman in her 30s in good health. The CDR3: CAIKSPGEGGGGNEQFF. In DNA, the CDR3 is TGTGCCATCAAGAGCCCCGGGGAGGGCGGCGGGGGCAATGAGCAGTTCTTC.